This T cell receptor beta chain was identified during a study of T-cell memory formation after mild COVID-19. The V gene lost 5 bases and the J gene lost 2 bases, with 3 bases spanning the gap. The CDR3 has 11 amino acids. This clonotype showed up many times. What it binds is not known. The authors produced TCR alpha and TCR beta cDNA libraries with sample barcodes and UMIs by 5'RACE using constant-segment primers. TCRdb itself ran the 5' RACE reads through MiXCR, one entry per CDR3 protein. The sample shows fewer than 350,000 distinct CDR3 sequences, about 13% of them seen only once. Regarding the study as a whole: A second wave expanding day 15 to 37 was CD4+-biased; contracting clones were balanced. Second-wave clones with a day 37 peak had unconfirmed SARS-CoV-2 specificity. Mainly in CM and EM were contracting CD4+ clones; CD8+ were in EMRA.

The clonotype originates from a young man who had mild COVID-19 (a few samples of this study predate the infection). Cell type and time point are not known. The sequenced material came from PBMCs or a T cell subset sorted from them (not recorded which). The J gene is TRBJ2-5, the V gene TRBV12-3 or TRBV12-4, with unresolved D. The CDR3 spells CASSKQETQYF. CDR3 bases: TGTGCCAGCAGTAAACAAGAGACCCAGTACTTC.